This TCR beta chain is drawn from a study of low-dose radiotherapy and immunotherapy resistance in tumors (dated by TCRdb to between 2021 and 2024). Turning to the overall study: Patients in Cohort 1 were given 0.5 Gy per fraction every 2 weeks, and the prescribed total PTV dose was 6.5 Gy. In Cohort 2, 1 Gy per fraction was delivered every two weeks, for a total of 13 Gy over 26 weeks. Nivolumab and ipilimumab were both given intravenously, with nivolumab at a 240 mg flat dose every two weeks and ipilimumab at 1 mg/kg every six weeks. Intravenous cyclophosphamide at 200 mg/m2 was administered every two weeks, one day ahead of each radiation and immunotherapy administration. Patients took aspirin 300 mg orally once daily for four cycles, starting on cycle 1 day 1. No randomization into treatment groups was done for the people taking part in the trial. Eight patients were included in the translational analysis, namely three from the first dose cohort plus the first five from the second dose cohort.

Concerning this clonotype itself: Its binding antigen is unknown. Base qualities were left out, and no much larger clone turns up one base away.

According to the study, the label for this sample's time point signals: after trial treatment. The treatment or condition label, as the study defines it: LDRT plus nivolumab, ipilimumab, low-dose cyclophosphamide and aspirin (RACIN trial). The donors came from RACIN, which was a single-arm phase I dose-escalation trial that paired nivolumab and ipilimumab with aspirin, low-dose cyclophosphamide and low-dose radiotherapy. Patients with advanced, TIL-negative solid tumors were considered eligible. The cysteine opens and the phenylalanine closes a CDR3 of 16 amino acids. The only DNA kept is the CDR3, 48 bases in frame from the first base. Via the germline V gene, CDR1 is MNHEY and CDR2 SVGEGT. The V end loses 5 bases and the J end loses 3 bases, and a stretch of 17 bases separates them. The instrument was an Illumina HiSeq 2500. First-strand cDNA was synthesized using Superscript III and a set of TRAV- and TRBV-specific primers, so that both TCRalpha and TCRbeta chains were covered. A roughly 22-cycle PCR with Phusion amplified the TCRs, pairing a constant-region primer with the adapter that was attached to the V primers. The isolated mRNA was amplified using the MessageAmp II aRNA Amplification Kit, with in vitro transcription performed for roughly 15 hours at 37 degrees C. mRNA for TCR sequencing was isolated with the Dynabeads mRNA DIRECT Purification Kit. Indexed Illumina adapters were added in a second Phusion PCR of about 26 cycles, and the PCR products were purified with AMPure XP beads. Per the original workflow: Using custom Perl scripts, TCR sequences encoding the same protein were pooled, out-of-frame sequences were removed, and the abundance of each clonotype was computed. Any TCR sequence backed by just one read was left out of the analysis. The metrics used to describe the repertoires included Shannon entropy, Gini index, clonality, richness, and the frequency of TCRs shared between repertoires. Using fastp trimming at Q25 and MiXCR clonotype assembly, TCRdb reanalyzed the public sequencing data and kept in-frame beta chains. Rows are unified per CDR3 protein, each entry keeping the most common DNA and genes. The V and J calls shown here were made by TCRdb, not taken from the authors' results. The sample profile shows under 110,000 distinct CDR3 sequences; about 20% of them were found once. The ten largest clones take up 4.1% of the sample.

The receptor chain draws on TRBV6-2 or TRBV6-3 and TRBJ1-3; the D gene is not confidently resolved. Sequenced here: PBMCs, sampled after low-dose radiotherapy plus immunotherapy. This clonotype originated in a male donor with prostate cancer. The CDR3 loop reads CASSARTVANGNTIYF. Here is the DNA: TGTGCCAGCAGTGCCAGGACGGTTGCAAATGGAAACACCATATATTTT.